The 24 T cell receptor beta chains below all came from one sample that was sequenced in a study of T cell responses to AZD1222 COVID-19 vaccine. Generated by immunoSEQ multiplex PCR, the TCRdb table keeps only in-frame clones and is missing some. Altogether 95,000 to 120,000 clones are present, 86% being singletons, with the ten largest covering about 3%. The source material was peripheral blood, sampled on day 0 of AZD1222 vaccination. The receptors were sampled from an adult in good health.

This clone was seen once. V is TRBV11-2 and J is TRBJ1-2; 7 bases fit TRBD1. Germline V lookup: CDR1 SGHAT, CDR2 FQNNGV. The CDR3 is made up of 15 amino acids. V was clipped by 6 bases and J by 8 bases; unmatched bases: 15. Here the CDR3 DNA reads TGTGCCAGCAGGGGAGCCCGTCAGGGGGAGGTCGGCTACACCTTC. Its protein is CASRGARQGEVGYTF.

The gene calls are TRBV6-5 and TRBJ1-1; 7 nucleotides match TRBD1. The V and J ends lost 6 bases and 7 bases, in that order; junction bases with no gene match: 14. This CDR3 spans 15 amino acids. Germline CDR1 is MNHEY and CDR2 is SVGAGI. The CDR3, as DNA: TGTGCCAGCAGGCCACAGGGGACCCTCGGGTTTGAAGCTTTCTTT. It specifies CASRPQGTLGFEAFF.

The rearrangement links TRBV7-2 to TRBJ2-1; 12 bases agree with TRBD1. The CDR3 totals 16 residues. CDR1 and CDR2 from the germline V gene are SGHTA and FQGNSA. Trimming cost V 5 bases and J 5 bases; bases outside gene matches: 7. CDR3 DNA sequence: TGTGCCAGCAGCAAGAGGGGGACAGGGGGCCACAATGAGCAGTTCTTC. This codes for CASSKRGTGGHNEQFF.

The genes are TRBV27 and TRBJ2-2; 7 nucleotides line up with TRBD1. The CDR3 is made up of 16 amino acids. The germline gives CDR1 MNHEY, CDR2 SMNVEV (reference sequence). J lost 1 base, V lost 9 bases, and 11 bases had no gene match. In DNA, the CDR3 is TGTGCCAGGATGGCCATGGACAGGCGGAACACCGGGGAGCTGTTTTTT. The encoded protein is CARMAMDRRNTGELFF.

V gene TRBV5-3 combines with J gene TRBJ1-1, with 9 bases aligning to TRBD1. TRBV5-3 is noted as an ORF with a role that remains uncertain. The V and J ends lost 0 bases and 1 base, in that order; junction bases with no gene match: 7. The CDR3 length is 17 residues. The CDR3 protein is CARSLALRGQGNTEAFF. In DNA, the CDR3 is TGTGCCAGAAGCTTGGCATTAAGGGGACAGGGGAACACTGAAGCTTTCTTT.

V and J are TRBV5-1 and TRBJ1-4; the D gene is possibly TRBD1 (5 bases). The CDR3 has 14 amino acids. V lost 5 bases to trimming and J lost 0 bases, with 8 bases between them. The germline gives CDR1 SGHRS, CDR2 YFSETQ. The DNA for the CDR3 is TGCGCCAGCAGGGAGACAGCAACTAATGAAAAACTGTTTTTT. Its translation: CASRETATNEKLFF.

CDR3: CASSYEGANYGYTF. The CDR3, as DNA: TGTGCCAGCAGTTACGAGGGAGCTAACTATGGCTACACCTTC. J is TRBJ1-2 and V is TRBV6-5; no definite D call. The CDR3 length is 14 residues. The germline V gene encodes CDR1 MNHEY and CDR2 SVGAGI. Trimming removed 2 bases from V and 0 bases from J, with 7 bases in between.

V gene TRBV7-2 combines with J gene TRBJ2-7; D not resolved. From germline, CDR1 is SGHTA and CDR2 FQGNSA. The CDR3 covers 12 residues. V lost 5 bases, J lost 5 bases, and 10 bases lay in between. The CDR3 loop reads CASSRMWDEQYF. The CDR3, as DNA: TGTGCCAGCAGCCGTATGTGGGACGAGCAGTACTTC.

The chain recombines TRBV9 with TRBJ2-5; D tentatively fits TRBD1 or TRBD2 (5 bases each). Trimming removed 4 bases at V and 2 bases at J, with 15 bases between. The CDR3 is 15 amino acids. The germline V gene encodes CDR1 SGDLS and CDR2 YYNGEE. CDR3 coding DNA: TGTGCCAGCAGCTCTCCCGGGACGGGGCAAGAGACCCAGTACTTC. Its protein is CASSSPGTGQETQYF. Full variable domain (outside the CDR3, taken from reference TRBV9 and TRBJ2-5): DSGVTQTPKHLITATGQRVTLRCSPRSGDLSVYWYQQSLDQGLQFLIQYYNGEERAKGNILERFSAQQFPDLHSELNLSSLELGDSALYFCASSSPGTGQETQYFGPGTRLLVL.

J is TRBJ2-6 and V is TRBV4-2; D tentatively reads TRBD1 or TRBD2 (6 bases each). This CDR3 has 19 residues. Germline CDR1 and CDR2: LGHNA and YNFKEQ. Trimming removed 0 bases from V and 0 bases from J, with 15 bases in between. Written as DNA, the CDR3 is TGTGCCAGCAGCCAAGAATCCCCGGGGGCCCACTCTGGGGCCAACGTCCTGACTTTC. Translating it yields CASSQESPGAHSGANVLTF.

J is TRBJ1-4 and V is TRBV2; D gene ambiguous. Germline V CDR1 and CDR2: SNHLY, FYNNEI. Trimming removed 5 bases at V and 0 bases at J, with 13 bases between. The CDR3 runs to 16 residues. CDR3 loop: CASSQFRGATNEKLFF. The CDR3 DNA reads TGTGCCAGCAGTCAATTCAGAGGCGCAACTAATGAAAAACTGTTTTTT.

V and J are TRBV10-3 and TRBJ1-3; D uncertain. V lost 8 bases to trimming and J lost 0 bases, with 11 bases between them. This CDR3 contains 14 residues. Germline CDR1 and CDR2: ENHRY and SYGVKD. The CDR3 region is CAIGFSLSGNTIYF. DNA of the CDR3: TGTGCCATCGGGTTCAGCCTCTCTGGAAACACCATATATTTT.

The genes are TRBV19 and TRBJ2-5; D is unclear. V lost 4 bases and J lost 3, with 12 bases in between. Germline assignment: CDR1 LNHDA and CDR2 SQIVND (reference sequence). There are 14 residues in the CDR3. CDR3 nucleotide sequence: TGTGCCAGTAGTAGTTACAGCGATAAAGAGACCCAGTACTTC. Translation: CASSSYSDKETQYF.

The count of this clone is one. The J gene is TRBJ2-7, the V gene TRBV5-1; 14 bases map to TRBD2. The CDR3 loop spans 15 amino acids. Per the germline V gene, CDR1 is SGHRS and CDR2 is YFSETQ. The ends lost 4 bases at V and 6 bases at J; junction bases unmatched: 6. The CDR3 region has the DNA TGCGCCAGCAGCACGGGACTAGCGGGGGTACTCGAGCAGTACTTC. Protein sequence: CASSTGLAGVLEQYF.

The chain has TRBV12-3 or TRBV12-4 and TRBJ1-1, with 7 positions matching TRBD1. The CDR3 runs 13 residues. Trimming at V came to 5 bases and at J to 6 bases, leaving 6 bases not matched to a gene. The CDR3 DNA reads as TGTGCCAGCAGTGGGGGAGGGGGCGCTGAAGCTTTCTTT. Its translation: CASSGGGGAEAFF.

The chain couples TRBV7-2 to TRBJ2-7; tentatively, D is TRBD1 (5 bases). The length of the CDR3 is 16 residues. Germline CDR1 and CDR2: SGHTA and FQGNSA. The V and J ends lost 2 bases and 0 bases respectively, with 14 bases between them. The CDR3 protein is CASSLYETEISYEQYF. CDR3 nucleotides: TGTGCCAGCAGCTTATACGAGACAGAGATCTCCTACGAGCAGTACTTC. The variable domain in full, with the rest retrieved from reference TRBV7-2 and TRBJ2-7, is GAGVSQSPSNKVTEKGKDVELRCDPISGHTALYWYRQSLGQGLEFLIYFQGNSAPDKSGLPSDRFSAERTGGSVSTLTIQRTQQEDSAVYLCASSLYETEISYEQYFGPGTRLTVT.

Only a few counts were recorded for this clone. This rearrangement joins TRBV6-1 to TRBJ1-1; D possibly corresponds to TRBD1 (5 bases). Deletions cut 0 bases from V and 4 bases from J, with 12 bases between. CDR1 is MNHNS and CDR2 is SASEGT in the germline V gene. CDR3 length equals 15 residues. The CDR3 DNA sequence: TGTGCCAGCAGTGAAGCGGCGGGGGTGGGCACTGAAGCTTTCTTT. As protein: CASSEAAGVGTEAFF.

The chain links TRBV5-1 to TRBJ1-2, with D possibly being TRBD1 (6 bases). The CDR3 extends over 16 amino acids. Between the trimmed V and J ends, which lost 4 bases and 8 bases, there was a span of 24 bases. The germline gives CDR1 SGHRS, CDR2 YFSETQ. The CDR3 protein is CASSPTTGYRAEGYTF. In DNA, the CDR3 is TGCGCCAGCAGCCCCACTACCGGATACAGGGCCGAAGGCTACACCTTC. Filled out from reference TRBV5-1 and TRBJ1-2, the complete variable domain reads KAGVTQTPRYLIKTRGQQVTLSCSPISGHRSVSWYQQTPGQGLQFLFEYFSETQRNKGNFPGRFSGRQFSNSRSEMNVSTLELGDSALYLCASSPTTGYRAEGYTFGSGTRLTVV.

The chain uses TRBV19 and TRBJ1-3; D ambiguous. The CDR3 has 16 amino acids. The V end was cut by 3 bases, the J end by 0 bases, with 12 bases between. Per germline, CDR1 LNHDA and CDR2 SQIVND (reference sequence). CDR3 protein: CASSIEGGYSGNTIYF. CDR3 nucleotides: TGTGCCAGTAGTATTGAAGGCGGTTACTCTGGAAACACCATATATTTT. The full variable domain, with the rest looked up from reference TRBV19 and TRBJ1-3, is DGGITQSPKYLFRKEGQNVTLSCEQNLNHDAMYWYRQDPGQGLRLIYYSQIVNDFQKGDIAEGYSVSREKKESFPLTVTSAQKNPTAFYLCASSIEGGYSGNTIYFGEGSWLTVV.

This clone occurred a few times. The rearrangement joins TRBV3-1 (or the pseudogene TRBV3-2) to TRBJ2-5; D remains unclear. CDR3 length equals 10 residues. V lost 0 bases, J lost 7 bases, and 0 bases lay in between. Germline CDR1 LGHDT, CDR2 YNNKEL (reference sequence). CDR3: CASSQETQYF. The CDR3 bases are TGTGCCAGCAGCCAAGAGACCCAGTACTTC.

This sequence joins TRBV24-1 and TRBJ2-1; D gene uncertain. V dropped 6 bases and J dropped 8 bases, with 16 bases sitting between them. The CDR3 covers 14 residues. CDR1 is KGHDR, CDR2 SFDVKD, per germline. CDR3 loop: CATSSSRLSDEQFF. The CDR3 DNA reads as TGTGCCACCAGTTCTTCCCGGTTATCCGATGAGCAGTTCTTC.

There are a few counts of this clone. The chain combines TRBV5-4 with TRBJ1-2, with TRBD1 matching 7 bases. The germline CDR1 and CDR2 sequences are SGHNT and YYREEE (reference sequence). The CDR3 has 15 residues. V shed 2 bases, J shed 5 bases, and the junction held 9 bases outside the gene matches. CDR3 residues: CASSLQGRLPYGYTF. In DNA form, the CDR3 reads TGTGCCAGCAGCTTACAGGGGCGGCTTCCTTATGGCTACACCTTC.

There are a few counts of this clone. This chain connects TRBV12-2 to TRBJ1-1. TRBV12-2 represents a pseudogene. This CDR3 comprises 15 residues. CDR3 protein: CASRLDLVMNTEAFF. As DNA, the CDR3 is TGTGCAAGTCGCTTAGATCTGGTGATGAACACTGAAGCTTTCTTT.

The chain couples TRBV2 to TRBJ1-6; the D gene is possibly TRBD1 (6 bases). This CDR3 contains 14 residues. The germline CDR1 and CDR2 sequences are SNHLY and FYNNEI. V lost 7 bases and J 9 bases, leaving 16 bases between the germline ends. CDR3 coding DNA: TGTGCCAGCATTCGGGACATTGGTCCTTCACCCCTCCACTTT. Translation: CASIRDIGPSPLHF.